This T cell receptor beta chain was sequenced during a study of cytomegalovirus exposure and HLA in healthy donors. While the first cohort had 700 or so subjects, the donors belonged to the separate validation cohort of about 110 subjects. This clone occurred once. Its antigen is currently unknown. Study-wide points: CMV antigen specificity of a few CMV-associated chains was confirmed in vitro. Cytomegalovirus-associated TCR beta chains were listed, numbering 150 to 200.

Germline V gives CDR1 SGDLS, CDR2 YYNGEE. The CDR3 totals 14 residues. Trimming removed 7 bases from V and 2 bases from J; junction bases left unmatched: 3. Profiled with immunoSEQ multiplex PCR; TCRdb holds only in-frame clones, not every one. Among around 52,000 clones listed, approximately 95% were seen once. Material: PBMCs. The receptor comes from a woman aged 18-29 years in good health and CMV-seronegative. This sequence joins TRBV9 and TRBJ2-2; 9 bases match TRBD1. The CDR3 loop is CASGQGLNTGELFF. The CDR3 coding sequence is TGTGCCAGCGGACAGGGGTTAAACACCGGGGAGCTGTTTTTT.